This entry is about one TCR beta chain. Antigen: not known. One end of the junction fails to match germline, which may point to a read error. The data are from a study of brain metastases from non-small cell lung cancer. Findings of the study overall: Metastases had sparse T cells but largely shared repertoires with primaries. T-cell clones appeared expanded in 64% of brain metastases relative to matched primary tumors. Fewer infiltrating T cells were found in brain metastases than primaries.

Germline V gene data show CDR1 as LNHDA and CDR2 as SQIVND (reference sequence). This CDR3 region has 20 residues. Data came from immunoSEQ multiplex PCR; TCRdb stores just in-frame clones and leaves some out. This table has over 2,000 clones, about 83% appearing once. The chain couples TRBV19 to TRBJ1-6; no clear D. The TCR comes from a donor at least 40 years old with non-small cell lung cancer. Sequences were obtained from primary lung tumor tissue. The chain's CDR3 is CASSIVGFQSLRPYNSLLHF. The CDR3 bases are TGTGCCAGTAGTATAGTCGGTTTCCAGAGCCTACGCCCCTATAATTCACTCCTCCACTTT. The full variable domain, completed using reference TRBV19 and TRBJ1-6, is DGGITQSPKYLFRKEGQNVTLSCEQNLNHDAMYWYRQDPGQGLRLIYYSQIVNDFQKGDIAEGYSVSREKKESFPLTVTSAQKNPTAFYLCASSIVGFQSLRPYNSLLHFGNGTRLTVT.